This T cell receptor (beta chain) was identified during a study of blood T cell repertoires in COVID-19. The data were produced by immunoSEQ multiplex PCR, yet TCRdb's version contains in-frame clones alone and is incomplete. The sample yields approximately 490,000 clones, about nine tenths seen once. From germline, CDR1 is SGHNT and CDR2 YYREEE (reference sequence). The CDR3 spans 15 residues. The V end lost 4 bases, the J end lost 5 bases, and 19 bases lay between the germline ends. The rearrangement links TRBV5-4 to TRBJ2-7, with a tentative D call TRBD1 (6 bases). The sequencing input was PBMCs or T cells enriched from blood (not recorded which). This TCR was sampled from a woman aged 18-35 years who had recovered from COVID-19. DNA of the CDR3: TGTGCCAGCAGCGGCCGGGACACCCCGAGGGACGAGCAGTACTTC. Amino acids: CASSGRDTPRDEQYF. Variable domain in full (rest from reference TRBV5-4 and TRBJ2-7): ETGVTQSPTHLIKTRGQQVTLRCSSQSGHNTVSWYQQALGQGPQFIFQYYREEENGRGNFPPRFSGLQFPNYSSELNVNALELDDSALYLCASSGRDTPRDEQYFGPGTRLTVT.